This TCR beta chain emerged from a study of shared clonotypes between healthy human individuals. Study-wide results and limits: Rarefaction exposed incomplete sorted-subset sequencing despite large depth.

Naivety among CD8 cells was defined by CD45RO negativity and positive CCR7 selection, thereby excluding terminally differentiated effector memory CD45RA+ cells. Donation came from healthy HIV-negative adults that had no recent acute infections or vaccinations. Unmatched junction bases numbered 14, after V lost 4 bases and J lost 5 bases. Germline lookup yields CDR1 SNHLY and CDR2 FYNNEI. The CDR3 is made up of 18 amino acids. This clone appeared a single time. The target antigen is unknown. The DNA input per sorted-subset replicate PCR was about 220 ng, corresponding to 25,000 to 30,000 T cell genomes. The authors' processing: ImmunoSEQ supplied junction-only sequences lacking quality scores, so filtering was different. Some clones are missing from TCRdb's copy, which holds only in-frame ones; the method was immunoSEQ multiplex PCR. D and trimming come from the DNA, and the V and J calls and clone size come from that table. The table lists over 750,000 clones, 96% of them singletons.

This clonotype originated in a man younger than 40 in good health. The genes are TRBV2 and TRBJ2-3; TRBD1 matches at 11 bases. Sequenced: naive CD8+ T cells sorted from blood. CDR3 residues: CASSGYLGQGESKDTQYF. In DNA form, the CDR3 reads TGTGCCAGCAGTGGATACTTGGGACAGGGGGAATCAAAAGATACGCAGTATTTT.